These 21 T cell receptor beta chains were sequenced from one sample in a study of shared clonotypes between healthy human individuals. Sequencing used immunoSEQ multiplex PCR; TCRdb keeps in-frame clones, though not all of them. The table has approximately 350,000 clones, around 72% seen once. Sequencing was performed on memory CD4+ T cells sorted from blood. As to subset: CD45RA-negative fraction. The receptors come from a man aged 25 to 40 in good health.

The genes are TRBV7-2 and TRBJ2-5; 12 bases are a match to TRBD2. This CDR3 region has 16 residues. Per germline, CDR1 SGHTA and CDR2 FQGNSA. The trim removed 1 base at V and 5 bases at J, leaving 5 bases unmatched. CDR3 DNA: TGTGCCAGCAGCTTAGTTAGGACTAGCGGGGTGGAGACCCAGTACTTC. Translation: CASSLVRTSGVETQYF.

The chain is built from TRBV5-1 and TRBJ1-2, with 9 bases that match TRBD1. The germline V gene encodes CDR1 SGHRS and CDR2 YFSETQ. The ends lost 4 bases at V and 4 bases at J; junction bases unmatched: 5. The CDR3 spans 14 residues. The CDR3 coding sequence is TGCGCCAGCAGCGACGGACAGGGGATCTATGGCTACACCTTC. Translation gives CASSDGQGIYGYTF. Full variable domain (remainder filled in from reference TRBV5-1 and TRBJ1-2): KAGVTQTPRYLIKTRGQQVTLSCSPISGHRSVSWYQQTPGQGLQFLFEYFSETQRNKGNFPGRFSGRQFSNSRSEMNVSTLELGDSALYLCASSDGQGIYGYTFGSGTRLTVV.

A single count supports this clone. The chain has TRBV28 and TRBJ2-7; TRBD2 agrees at 8 bases. The length of the CDR3 is 13 residues. Germline-derived CDR1 and CDR2 are MDHEN and SYDVKM. The trim removed 7 bases at V and 10 bases at J, leaving 12 bases unmatched. In DNA, the CDR3 is TGTGCCAGCACATTCTCCGGGGGGGATCGCCAGTACTTC. Translation: CASTFSGGDRQYF.

The genes are TRBV19 and TRBJ2-3, with a tentative D call TRBD2 (6 bases). Trimming pared 3 bases from V and 5 bases from J, leaving 15 bases between. The CDR3 loop spans 15 amino acids. From germline, CDR1 is LNHDA and CDR2 SQIVND (reference sequence). The CDR3 region has the DNA TGTGCCAGTAGTATCTCCATCGGGAGTCTAGATACGCAGTATTTT. This codes for CASSISIGSLDTQYF.

J is TRBJ1-1 and V is TRBV7-2; TRBD1 is a possible D gene (6 bases). With 5 bases removed from V and 4 bases from J, the gap between germline ends came to 29 bases. The CDR3 runs 19 residues. The V gene's germline CDR1 is SGHTA and CDR2 FQGNSA. The DNA of the CDR3 is TGTGCCAGCAGCGCGACCCGGGGGACAACCTCGGGCTTTCTCACTGAAGCTTTCTTT. Translated: CASSATRGTTSGFLTEAFF.

This rearrangement joins TRBV27 to TRBJ2-5, with 8 positions matching TRBD2. Trimming took 2 bases from V and 5 from J; bases not matched to a gene: 7. Germline CDR1 and CDR2: MNHEY and SMNVEV (reference sequence). The CDR3 runs to 15 residues. CDR3 DNA sequence: TGTGCCAGCAGTTTAGGCTCCGGGAGGGGTGAGACCCAGTACTTC. It encodes CASSLGSGRGETQYF.

The chain links TRBV5-8 to TRBJ2-2; maybe TRBD1 (5 bases). CDR1 is SGHTS and CDR2 is YDEGEE in the germline V gene. The CDR3 runs to 15 residues. V lost 0 bases and J 4 bases, leaving 10 bases between the germline ends. CDR3 coding DNA: TGTGCCAGCAGCTTGGTCCAGGGTAGCACCGGGGAGCTGTTTTTT. This codes for CASSLVQGSTGELFF. Supplemented by reference TRBV5-8 and TRBJ2-2, the full variable domain reads EAGVTQSPTHLIKTRGQQATLRCSPISGHTSVYWYQQALGLGLQFLLWYDEGEERNRGNFPPRFSGRQFPNYSSELNVNALELEDSALYLCASSLVQGSTGELFFGEGSRLTVL.

The genes are TRBV6-6 and TRBJ1-6; 8 bases align to TRBD1. Germline loops: CDR1 MNHNY, CDR2 SVGAGI (reference sequence). CDR3 length equals 15 residues. V shed 5 bases, J shed 9 bases, and the junction held 9 bases outside the gene matches. CDR3 region: CASSTSGGVSSPLHF. CDR3 sequence (DNA): TGTGCCAGCAGTACCTCAGGGGGCGTGAGTTCACCCCTCCACTTT.

CDR3 nucleotide sequence: TGTGCCAGCAGCGCACCGGGGGCCCGGGCCCAGTACTTC. This translates into CASSAPGARAQYF. The gene calls are TRBV9 and TRBJ2-5, with D perhaps given as TRBD1 or TRBD2 (6 bases each). The CDR3 sequence is 13 residues long. The germline gives CDR1 SGDLS, CDR2 YYNGEE. Trimming cost V 3 bases and J 9 bases, with 15 bases left between them.

V usage is TRBV28 and J usage is TRBJ2-7; 10 nucleotides match TRBD1. With V trimmed by 6 bases and J by 5 bases, 7 bases remained unmatched. There are 14 residues in the CDR3. Germline-derived CDR1 and CDR2 are MDHEN and SYDVKM. This chain's CDR3 is CASRKWDRGHEQYF. The DNA of the CDR3 is TGTGCCAGCAGAAAATGGGACAGGGGCCACGAGCAGTACTTC.

The genes are TRBV10-3 and TRBJ2-2, with TRBD2 identical over 7 bases. This CDR3 is built from 16 residues. From germline, CDR1 is ENHRY and CDR2 SYGVKD. V lost 7 bases to trimming and J lost 1 base; unmatched junction nucleotides: 9. CDR3 in DNA: TGTGCCATCAAGTCAGCGGGGAGTAAGAACACCGGGGAGCTGTTTTTT. Protein product: CAIKSAGSKNTGELFF.

This clone was counted once. The CDR3 DNA sequence: TGTGCCAGCAGCCAAGGAGGACAGGGCTCGAACACTGAAGCTTTCTTT. This translates into CASSQGGQGSNTEAFF. This chain uses TRBV4-2 with TRBJ1-1; 8 bases fit TRBD1. This CDR3 has 16 residues. With V trimmed by 1 base and J by 1 base, 5 bases remained unmatched. Germline V gene sequence: CDR1 LGHNA, CDR2 YNFKEQ.

The chain joins TRBV5-1 to TRBJ2-5; tentative D call: TRBD1 (5 bases). Per germline, CDR1 SGHRS and CDR2 YFSETQ. This CDR3 has 14 residues. V was cut by 5 bases and J by 5 bases, with 16 bases left in between. In DNA form, the CDR3 reads TGCGCCAGCAGGCAGGGATCAGGTGGCGAGACCCAGTACTTC. It translates to CASRQGSGGETQYF. Full variable domain (rest looked up from reference TRBV5-1 and TRBJ2-5): KAGVTQTPRYLIKTRGQQVTLSCSPISGHRSVSWYQQTPGQGLQFLFEYFSETQRNKGNFPGRFSGRQFSNSRSEMNVSTLELGDSALYLCASRQGSGGETQYFGPGTRLLVL.

The chain combines TRBV20-1 with TRBJ1-1; D not resolved. V was cut by 4 bases and J by 7 bases, with 10 bases left in between. The CDR3 consists of 11 residues. The germline V gene has CDR1 DFQATT and CDR2 SNEGSKA (reference sequence). CDR3 DNA sequence: TGCAGTGCTATGGAGTGGGATGAAGCTTTCTTT. It translates to CSAMEWDEAFF.

The J gene is TRBJ1-5, the V gene TRBV5-5; D not resolved. The CDR3 is 15 amino acids. Germline values: CDR1 SGHKS, CDR2 YYEKEE (reference sequence). Trimming took off 1 base at V and 1 base at J, with 9 bases between the two ends. The CDR3 nucleotides are TGTGCCAGCAGCTTGTTTGGGATGAGCAATCAGCCCCAGCATTTT. Protein sequence: CASSLFGMSNQPQHF.

The rearrangement links TRBV15 to TRBJ2-1; a weak D match, TRBD1 (5 bases). CDR1 and CDR2 (germline): LNHNV, YYDKDF (reference sequence). V dropped 1 base and J dropped 10 bases, with 14 bases sitting between them. The CDR3 totals 14 residues. The CDR3 is CATSRGDSHGEQFF. Written as DNA, the CDR3 is TGTGCCACCAGCAGAGGTGACAGCCATGGAGAGCAGTTCTTC. The full variable domain, with the rest looked up from reference TRBV15 and TRBJ2-1, is DAMVIQNPRYQVTQFGKPVTLSCSQTLNHNVMYWYQQKSSQAPKLLFHYYDKDFNNEADTPDNFQSRRPNTSFCFLDIRSPGLGDTAMYLCATSRGDSHGEQFFGPGTRLTVL.

The rearrangement joins TRBV19 to TRBJ1-4; maybe TRBD1 (5 bases). The germline V gene has CDR1 LNHDA and CDR2 SQIVND (reference sequence). The CDR3 has 17 amino acids. V was trimmed by 4 bases and J by 0 bases, leaving 15 bases between them. Here the CDR3 reads CASSTVPGGATNEKLFF. The CDR3 DNA sequence: TGTGCCAGTAGTACAGTCCCCGGGGGGGCAACTAATGAAAAACTGTTTTTT.

In its sample, this clone was seen a few times. This sequence joins TRBV5-5 and TRBJ2-3, with 7 bases matching TRBD2. This CDR3 region has 15 residues. CDR1 and CDR2 (germline): SGHKS, YYEKEE (reference sequence). V dropped 1 base and J dropped 4; count of bases not matched to a gene: 6. CDR3 bases: TGTGCCAGCAGCTTGAACCCGGCGGGGGCAGATACGCAGTATTTT. Residues: CASSLNPAGADTQYF.

This clone was observed once. The sample holds other DNA sequences that translate to the same CDR3. The chain recombines TRBV5-1 with TRBJ2-7, with a tentative D call TRBD1 (5 bases). This CDR3 spans 12 amino acids. The V end was cut by 4 bases, the J end by 3 bases, with 8 bases between. Per the germline V gene, CDR1 is SGHRS and CDR2 is YFSETQ. The CDR3 coding sequence is TGCGCCAGCAGCCCCGACAGCTACGAGCAGTACTTC. Translating it yields CASSPDSYEQYF.

The chain uses TRBV28 and TRBJ2-3; D is possibly TRBD2 (6 bases). This CDR3 is built from 16 residues. The germline V gene has CDR1 MDHEN and CDR2 SYDVKM. Trimming stripped 3 bases from V and 3 bases from J, with 16 bases between. This CDR3 reads CASSFRLTSPTDTQYF. The CDR3 DNA is TGTGCCAGCAGTTTCCGCCTGACTAGTCCTACAGATACGCAGTATTTT. Full variable domain (remainder filled in from reference TRBV28 and TRBJ2-3): DVKVTQSSRYLVKRTGEKVFLECVQDMDHENMFWYRQDPGLGLRLIYFSYDVKMKEKGDIPEGYSVSREKKERFSLILESASTNQTSMYLCASSFRLTSPTDTQYFGPGTRLTVL.

V usage is TRBV28 and J usage is TRBJ1-4; 7 bases align to TRBD1. After removal of 3 bases from V and 10 bases from J, the junction contained 5 bases not matched to a gene. CDR3 size: 13 residues. Germline V lookup: CDR1 MDHEN, CDR2 SYDVKM. CDR3 in DNA: TGTGCCAGCAGTTTGGACAGGTTTGGAAAACTGTTTTTT. It translates to CASSLDRFGKLFF. Looking up the rest from reference TRBV28 and TRBJ1-4 gives the full variable domain: DVKVTQSSRYLVKRTGEKVFLECVQDMDHENMFWYRQDPGLGLRLIYFSYDVKMKEKGDIPEGYSVSREKKERFSLILESASTNQTSMYLCASSLDRFGKLFFGSGTQLSVL.